The 7 T cell receptor beta chains below come from one sample, sequenced in a study of cytomegalovirus exposure and HLA in healthy donors. The PCR ran on 60 Vbeta and 13 Jbeta primers. Assay used: immunoSEQ multiplex PCR; TCRdb lists only in-frame clones, some missing. The table shows around 94,000 clones, with roughly 80% occurring only once. Sequencing was performed on PBMCs. The receptors were gathered from a man aged 35-49 years in good health and CMV-seronegative.

V and J are TRBV19 and TRBJ2-7; 7 bases fit TRBD2. CDR1 and CDR2 (germline): LNHDA, SQIVND (reference sequence). This CDR3 has 15 amino acids. The V segment lost 5 bases and the J segment 3 bases; nucleotides outside the gene matches: 10. The CDR3 here is CASSWGGGGGYEQYF. Here the CDR3 DNA reads TGTGCCAGTAGTTGGGGCGGTGGCGGGGGCTACGAGCAGTACTTC.

In nucleotides, the CDR3 is TGTGCCAGCAGCCCAAGACAGGGAGAAAGCAATGAGCAGTTCTTC. Amino acid sequence: CASSPRQGESNEQFF. The chain joins TRBV9 to TRBJ2-1, with 7 bases fitting TRBD1. The V gene end was trimmed by 4 bases and the J gene end by 6 bases; junction bases not matched to a gene: 10. There are 15 residues in the CDR3. Germline V gene sequence: CDR1 SGDLS, CDR2 YYNGEE. Variable domain in full (rest from reference TRBV9 and TRBJ2-1): DSGVTQTPKHLITATGQRVTLRCSPRSGDLSVYWYQQSLDQGLQFLIQYYNGEERAKGNILERFSAQQFPDLHSELNLSSLELGDSALYFCASSPRQGESNEQFFGPGTRLTVL.

The chain uses TRBV5-8 and TRBJ1-3; 8 nucleotides align to TRBD1. CDR3 size: 15 residues. After removal of 2 bases from V and 6 bases from J, the junction contained 7 bases not matched to a gene. Germline CDR1 and CDR2: SGHTS and YDEGEE. CDR3 nucleotides: TGTGCCAGCAGCTTCTCGGACAGGGCCGCAAACACCATATATTTT. It specifies CASSFSDRAANTIYF.

The chain has TRBV7-2 and TRBJ2-7, with unresolved D. With 1 base removed from V and 0 bases from J, the gap between germline ends came to 10 bases. In germline, CDR1 is SGHTA, CDR2 FQGNSA. The length of the CDR3 is 15 residues. CDR3 bases: TGTGCCAGCAGCTTAGACGGCCGGAGCTCCTACGAGCAGTACTTC. As protein: CASSLDGRSSYEQYF.

This chain connects TRBV29-1 to TRBJ2-1; 9 nucleotides line up with TRBD1. V gave up 8 bases and J gave up 2 bases; unmatched junction bases: 7. Germline V gene sequence: CDR1 SQVTM, CDR2 ANQGSEA. The CDR3 consists of 14 residues. The CDR3 region is CSSTGGNPYNEQFF. The CDR3 bases are TGCAGCTCGACAGGGGGTAACCCCTACAATGAGCAGTTCTTC.

The gene calls are TRBV30 and TRBJ2-1, with D possibly being TRBD1 (6 bases). The CDR3 spans 13 residues. Germline lookup yields CDR1 GTSNPN and CDR2 SVGIG (reference sequence). V lost 6 bases and J 1 base, leaving 10 bases between the germline ends. CDR3 in DNA: TGTGCCTGCCTCCAGGGGTCCTACAATGAGCAGTTCTTC. It translates to CACLQGSYNEQFF.

This chain joins TRBV5-1 and TRBJ1-4, with D hard to call. Germline CDR1 and CDR2: SGHRS and YFSETQ. The CDR3 contains 14 residues. V shed 0 bases and J shed 7 bases, with 10 bases lying between them. CDR3 sequence (DNA): TGCGCCAGCAGCTTGGGGTCACCAGGTGAAAAACTGTTTTTT. Translated: CASSLGSPGEKLFF.